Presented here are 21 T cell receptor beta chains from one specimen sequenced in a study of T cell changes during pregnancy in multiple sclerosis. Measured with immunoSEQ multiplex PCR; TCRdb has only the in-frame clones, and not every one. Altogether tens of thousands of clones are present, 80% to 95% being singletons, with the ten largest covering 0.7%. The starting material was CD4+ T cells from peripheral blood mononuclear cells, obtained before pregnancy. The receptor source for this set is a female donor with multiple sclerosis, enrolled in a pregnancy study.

The CDR3 reads CASSSRAREQYF. For the CDR3, the DNA is TGTGCCAGCAGTTCCAGGGCACGCGAGCAGTACTTC. The rearrangement links TRBV6-1 to TRBJ2-7, with D possibly matching TRBD1 (5 bases). CDR1 and CDR2 (germline): MNHNS, SASEGT. The ends were cut back, 5 bases at V and 6 bases at J, with 11 bases in the middle. This CDR3 is built from 12 residues.

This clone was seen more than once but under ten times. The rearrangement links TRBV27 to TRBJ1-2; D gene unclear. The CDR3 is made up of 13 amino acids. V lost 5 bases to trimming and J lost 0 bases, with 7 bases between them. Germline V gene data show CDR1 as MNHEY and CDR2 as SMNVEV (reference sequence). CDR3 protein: CASSTTPNYGYTF. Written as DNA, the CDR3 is TGTGCCAGCAGTACGACACCTAACTATGGCTACACCTTC.

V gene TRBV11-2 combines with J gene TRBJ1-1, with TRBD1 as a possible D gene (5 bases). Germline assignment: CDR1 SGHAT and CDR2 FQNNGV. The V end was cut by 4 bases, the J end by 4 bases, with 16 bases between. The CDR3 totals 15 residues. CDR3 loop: CASSSVRGGATEAFF. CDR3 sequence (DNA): TGTGCCAGCAGCTCCGTTCGGGGGGGTGCCACTGAAGCTTTCTTT.

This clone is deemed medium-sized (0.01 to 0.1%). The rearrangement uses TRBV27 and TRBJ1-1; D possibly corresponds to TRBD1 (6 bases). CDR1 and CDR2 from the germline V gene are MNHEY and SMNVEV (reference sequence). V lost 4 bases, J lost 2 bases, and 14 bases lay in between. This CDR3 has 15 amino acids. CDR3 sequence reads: CASSSVSGGNTEAFF. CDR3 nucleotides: TGTGCCAGCAGTTCCGTGTCGGGGGGCAACACTGAAGCTTTCTTT.

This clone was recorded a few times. CDR3 in DNA: TGTGCCAGCAGTGAATTAGGAGAAGAGACCCAGTACTTC. Amino acids: CASSELGEETQYF. The chain uses TRBV2 and TRBJ2-5; D is uncertain. Trimming shortened V by 2 bases and J by 3 bases, and 7 bases separated the two germline ends. The CDR3 loop spans 13 amino acids. The germline V gene has CDR1 SNHLY and CDR2 FYNNEI.

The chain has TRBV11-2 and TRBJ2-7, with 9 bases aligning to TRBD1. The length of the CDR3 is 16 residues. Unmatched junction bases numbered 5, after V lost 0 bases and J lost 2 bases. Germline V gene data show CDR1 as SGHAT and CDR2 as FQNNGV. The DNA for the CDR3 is TGTGCCAGCAGCTTAGAAGGAGGGACAGGGACCTACGAGCAGTACTTC. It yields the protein CASSLEGGTGTYEQYF.

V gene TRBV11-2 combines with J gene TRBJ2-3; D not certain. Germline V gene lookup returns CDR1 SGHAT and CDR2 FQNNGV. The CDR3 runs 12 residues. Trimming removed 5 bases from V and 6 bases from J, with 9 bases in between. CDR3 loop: CASSPTSDTQYF. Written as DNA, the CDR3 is TGTGCCAGCAGCCCTACTTCGGATACGCAGTATTTT.

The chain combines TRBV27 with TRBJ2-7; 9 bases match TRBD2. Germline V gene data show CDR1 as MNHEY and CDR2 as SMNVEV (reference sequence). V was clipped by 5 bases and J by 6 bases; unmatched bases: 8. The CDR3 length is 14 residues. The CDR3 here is CASSPLAGGPEQYF. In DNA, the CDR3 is TGTGCCAGCAGTCCCCTCGCGGGAGGGCCCGAGCAGTACTTC.

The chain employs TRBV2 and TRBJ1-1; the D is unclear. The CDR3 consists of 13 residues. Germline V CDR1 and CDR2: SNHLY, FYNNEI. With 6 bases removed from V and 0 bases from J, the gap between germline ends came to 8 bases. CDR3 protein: CASSDTLNTEAFF. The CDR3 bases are TGTGCCAGCAGCGACACCCTGAACACTGAAGCTTTCTTT. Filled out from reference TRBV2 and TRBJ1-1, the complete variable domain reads EPEVTQTPSHQVTQMGQEVILRCVPISNHLYFYWYRQILGQKVEFLVSFYNNEISEKSEIFDDQFSVERPDGSNFTLKIRSTKLEDSAMYFCASSDTLNTEAFFGQGTRLTVV.

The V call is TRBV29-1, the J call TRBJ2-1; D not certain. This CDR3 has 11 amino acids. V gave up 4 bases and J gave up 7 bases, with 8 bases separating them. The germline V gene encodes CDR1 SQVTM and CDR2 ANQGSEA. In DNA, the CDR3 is TGCAGCGTTGTCCCCGGGAATGAGCAGTTCTTC. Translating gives CSVVPGNEQFF.

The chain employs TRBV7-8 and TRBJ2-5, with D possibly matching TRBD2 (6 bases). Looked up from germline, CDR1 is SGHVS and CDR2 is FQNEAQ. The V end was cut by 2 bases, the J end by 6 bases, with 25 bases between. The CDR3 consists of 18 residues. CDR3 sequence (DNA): TGTGCCAGCAGCTTAAACCCCATGTTGGTGACTAGTAAGAAGACCCAGTACTTC. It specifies CASSLNPMLVTSKKTQYF.

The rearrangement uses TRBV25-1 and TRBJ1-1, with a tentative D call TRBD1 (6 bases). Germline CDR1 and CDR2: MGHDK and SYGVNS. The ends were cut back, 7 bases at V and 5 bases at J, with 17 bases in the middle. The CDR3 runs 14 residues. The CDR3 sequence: CASNPQGQGTEAFF. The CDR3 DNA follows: TGTGCCAGCAACCCACAGGGTCAGGGGACTGAAGCTTTCTTT.

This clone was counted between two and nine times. The DNA of the CDR3 is TGTGCCAGCAGTCCAACTTCTAGCGGGAGGGCGAATACGCAGTATTTT. Translating it yields CASSPTSSGRANTQYF. The chain has TRBV2 and TRBJ2-3; 12 bases are a match to TRBD2. V lost 5 bases to trimming and J lost 7 bases; unmatched junction nucleotides: 10. The length of the CDR3 is 16 residues. CDR1 SNHLY and CDR2 FYNNEI come from the germline V gene.

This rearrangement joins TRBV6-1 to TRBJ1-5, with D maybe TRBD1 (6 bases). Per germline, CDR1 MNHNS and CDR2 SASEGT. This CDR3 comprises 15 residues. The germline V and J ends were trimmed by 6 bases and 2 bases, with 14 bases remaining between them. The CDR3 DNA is TGTGCCAGCAGCGAGGCGGGGGGCGGCAATCAGCCCCAGCATTTT. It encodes CASSEAGGGNQPQHF.

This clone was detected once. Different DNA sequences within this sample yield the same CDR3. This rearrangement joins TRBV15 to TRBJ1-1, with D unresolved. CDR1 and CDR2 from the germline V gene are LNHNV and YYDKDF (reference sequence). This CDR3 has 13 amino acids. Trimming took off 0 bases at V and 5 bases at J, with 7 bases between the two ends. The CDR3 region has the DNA TGTGCCACCAGCAGAGATCGGGGAACTGAAGCTTTCTTT. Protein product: CATSRDRGTEAFF.

Here the CDR3 DNA reads TGTGCCAGCAGTGAAAGGACAGGGTTCAATCAGCCCCAGCATTTT. Translation: CASSERTGFNQPQHF. The chain is built from TRBV2 and TRBJ1-5; 8 bases map to TRBD1. The CDR3 totals 15 residues. J gave up 3 bases and V 2 bases, and 3 bases lay outside the gene matches. Germline CDR1 and CDR2: SNHLY and FYNNEI.

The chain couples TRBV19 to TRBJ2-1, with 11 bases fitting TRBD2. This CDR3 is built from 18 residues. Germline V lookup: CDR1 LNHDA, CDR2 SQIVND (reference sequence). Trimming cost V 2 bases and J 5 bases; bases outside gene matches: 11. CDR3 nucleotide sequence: TGTGCCAGTAGTATAAGGTCGGCTAGCGGGAGGAGGCACAATGAGCAGTTCTTC. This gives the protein CASSIRSASGRRHNEQFF. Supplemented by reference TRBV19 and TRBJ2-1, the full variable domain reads DGGITQSPKYLFRKEGQNVTLSCEQNLNHDAMYWYRQDPGQGLRLIYYSQIVNDFQKGDIAEGYSVSREKKESFPLTVTSAQKNPTAFYLCASSIRSASGRRHNEQFFGPGTRLTVL.

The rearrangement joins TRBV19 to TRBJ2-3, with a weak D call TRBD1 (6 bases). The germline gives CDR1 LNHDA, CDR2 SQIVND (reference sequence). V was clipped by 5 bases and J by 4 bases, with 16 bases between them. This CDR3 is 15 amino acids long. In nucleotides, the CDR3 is TGTGCCAGTAGTCCACAGTGGGGGCGGGCAGATACGCAGTATTTT. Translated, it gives CASSPQWGRADTQYF.

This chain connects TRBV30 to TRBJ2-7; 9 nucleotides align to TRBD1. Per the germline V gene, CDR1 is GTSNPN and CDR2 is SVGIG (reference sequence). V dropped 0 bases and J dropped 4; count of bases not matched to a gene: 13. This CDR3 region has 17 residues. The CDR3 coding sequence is TGTGCCTGGAGTGTACGGACAGGGGAAGGGTTAGAGTACGAGCAGTACTTC. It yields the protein CAWSVRTGEGLEYEQYF.

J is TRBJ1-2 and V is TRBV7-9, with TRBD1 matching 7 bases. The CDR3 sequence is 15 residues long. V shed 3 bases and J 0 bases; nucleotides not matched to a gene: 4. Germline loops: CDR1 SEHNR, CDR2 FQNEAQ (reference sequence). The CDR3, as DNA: TGTGCCAGCAGCTTGAACAGGGGAGCTAACTATGGCTACACCTTC. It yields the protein CASSLNRGANYGYTF.

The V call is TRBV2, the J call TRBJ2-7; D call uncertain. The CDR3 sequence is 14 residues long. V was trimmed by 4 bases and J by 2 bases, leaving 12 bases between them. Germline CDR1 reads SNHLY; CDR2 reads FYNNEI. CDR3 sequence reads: CASSGVQSTYEQYF. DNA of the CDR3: TGTGCCAGCAGTGGGGTACAGTCAACCTACGAGCAGTACTTC. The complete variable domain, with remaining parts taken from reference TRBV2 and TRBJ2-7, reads EPEVTQTPSHQVTQMGQEVILRCVPISNHLYFYWYRQILGQKVEFLVSFYNNEISEKSEIFDDQFSVERPDGSNFTLKIRSTKLEDSAMYFCASSGVQSTYEQYFGPGTRLTVT.